This T cell receptor (beta chain) came from a study of cytomegalovirus exposure and HLA in healthy donors. Study-wide context: The roughly 130 validation repertoires, a later analysis reported, used the same platform as the approximately 730 repertoires from the first cohort.

Study-wide results and limits: There were around 160 TCR beta chains listed as cytomegalovirus-associated. The classifier, whose performance was assessed in both the original and validation cohorts, reportedly diagnosed cytomegalovirus status with high specificity and sensitivity. Clusters of TCRs from the first cohort tended to co-occur in the roughly 120 validation repertoires (as a later analysis found).

The CDR3 runs to 14 residues. V dropped 1 base and J dropped 5 bases, with 8 bases sitting between them. In germline, CDR1 is MGHDK, CDR2 SYGVNS. On this clone: Its target is not known.

Assay used: immunoSEQ multiplex PCR; TCRdb lists only in-frame clones, some missing. The repertoire includes about 200,000 clones, 86% of them detected once, and over 1.1% sits in the top ten. The clonotype was recovered from a woman between 18 and 30 years old in good health and CMV-seronegative. V is TRBV25-1 and J is TRBJ2-2; D is undetermined. The specimen sequenced was PBMCs. Here the CDR3 reads CASSEFAETGELFF. CDR3 nucleotides: TGTGCCAGCAGTGAATTTGCGGAAACCGGGGAGCTGTTTTTT.